Below, 9 T cell receptor beta chains from the same sample are listed, as sequenced in a study of T cells in Graves' hyperthyroidism and ophthalmopathy. From RNA transcripts, TCR beta CDR3 regions were amplified. Carried out on the TCR CDR3, a first-round RT-PCR used the HTBI primer set. TCRdb re-derived calls from the multiplex PCR reads in MiXCR, one entry per CDR3 protein. This table holds approximately 300,000 distinct CDR3 sequences, roughly 19% found once. Sequenced input: blood. Every receptor here comes from a man aged 50-60 years with Graves' ophthalmopathy.

About this clonotype: With a much larger clone just one base away, this may be a read error. The chain has TRBV7-3 and TRBJ2-1; possible D gene TRBD1, 6 bases. CDR1 and CDR2 from the germline V gene are SGHTA and FQGTGA. There are 13 residues in the CDR3. CDR3 region: CASSYRGGNERFF. DNA of the CDR3: TGTGCCAGCAGCTACCGAGGGGGAAATGAGCGGTTCTTC.

This clonotype was seen ten or more times. The rearrangement links TRBV27 to TRBJ2-4; 10 bases line up with TRBD1. This CDR3 is built from 17 residues. The germline V gene has CDR1 MNHEY and CDR2 SMNVEV (reference sequence). The V and J ends lost 5 bases and 2 bases, in that order; junction bases with no gene match: 9. Written as DNA, the CDR3 is TGTGCCAGCAGTCAGACAGGGGGCTTTACATCCAAAAACATTCAGTACTTC. It codes for CASSQTGGFTSKNIQYF.

In this sample, this clonotype turned up many times. The chain is built from TRBV11-2 and TRBJ2-7; 15 bases align to TRBD2. CDR1 is SGHAT and CDR2 is FQNNGV in the germline V gene. V shed 5 bases, J shed 1 base, and the junction held 12 bases outside the gene matches. This CDR3 is 19 amino acids long. CDR3 amino acids: CASSPGLAGGTYQSYEQYF. Written as DNA, the CDR3 is TGTGCCAGCAGCCCGGGACTAGCGGGAGGAACTTATCAGTCCTACGAGCAGTACTTC.

In its sample, this clonotype was seen a few times. The chain is built from TRBV6-1 and TRBJ1-2; no firm D call. V gave up 2 bases and J gave up 3 bases, with 10 bases separating them. The germline gives CDR1 MNHNS, CDR2 SASEGT. This CDR3 region has 14 residues. In DNA, the CDR3 is TGTGCCAGCAGTGAATCGACGGTTCACTATGGCTACACCTTC. Its translation is CASSESTVHYGYTF.

This clonotype was counted a few times. V and J are TRBV2 and TRBJ2-2, with a possible D match to TRBD2 (7 bases). Germline CDR1 and CDR2: SNHLY and FYNNEI. The V end lost 10 bases, the J end lost 3 bases, and 18 bases lay between the germline ends. The CDR3 length is 15 residues. The CDR3 DNA reads as TGTGCCACTCTTCGGGGGGCCAGGGACACCGGGGAGCTGTTTTTT. As protein: CATLRGARDTGELFF.

The sample holds a few counts of this clonotype. V usage is TRBV19 and J usage is TRBJ2-2, with D possibly TRBD2 on 6 matching bases. V gave up 7 bases and J gave up 1 base, with 10 bases separating them. The CDR3 has 14 residues. Per germline, CDR1 LNHDA and CDR2 SQIVND (reference sequence). In nucleotides, the CDR3 is TGTGCCAGTACGACTAGGAGGAACACCGGGGAGCTGTTTTTT. Translated: CASTTRRNTGELFF.

The chain carries TRBV6-1 and TRBJ2-2; 8 nucleotides line up with TRBD1. This CDR3 has 18 amino acids. Germline V gene sequence: CDR1 MNHNS, CDR2 SASEGT. V shed 1 base and J 0 bases; nucleotides not matched to a gene: 7. Here the CDR3 reads CASSEVSGGWANTGELFF. As DNA, the CDR3 is TGTGCCAGCAGTGAAGTTTCAGGGGGCTGGGCGAACACCGGGGAGCTGTTTTTT.

The table lists this clonotype with many counts. The chain couples TRBV6-1 to TRBJ1-5, with 10 bases identical to TRBD1. This CDR3 comprises 17 residues. CDR1 and CDR2 (germline): MNHNS, SASEGT. Trimming at V came to 2 bases and at J to 6 bases, leaving 10 bases not matched to a gene. CDR3 DNA: TGTGCCAGCAGTGAATGGGGGGACAGGGGTGGGAGTCAGCCCCAGCATTTT. Protein sequence: CASSEWGDRGGSQPQHF.

The chain links TRBV28 to TRBJ2-2, with D tentatively TRBD1 or TRBD2 (5 bases each). V lost 10 bases and J lost 0, with 12 bases in between. Germline V gives CDR1 MDHEN, CDR2 SYDVKM. The CDR3 loop spans 14 amino acids. The CDR3 protein is CATKGTANTGELFF. In DNA, the CDR3 is TGTGCCACCAAGGGGACCGCGAACACCGGGGAGCTGTTTTTT.